This TCR beta chain was sequenced during a study of blood T cell repertoires in COVID-19. At the level of the study: The analysed material was cDNA or gDNA that came from T cells, B-cell-depleted T cells, or PBMCs.

Assay used: immunoSEQ multiplex PCR; TCRdb lists only in-frame clones, some missing. Here the sample spans about 110,000 clones, around 81% being singletons. The length of the CDR3 is 14 residues. The V segment lost 4 bases and the J segment 4 bases; nucleotides outside the gene matches: 5. CDR1 and CDR2 from the germline V gene are SGDLS and YYNGEE. J is TRBJ1-3 and V is TRBV9; 7 nucleotides agree with TRBD1. The receptor was derived from a woman aged 70-85 years with acute or convalescent COVID-19. The sample consisted of peripheral blood. CDR3 in DNA: TGTGCCAGCAGCACAGGGGTGGGAGGAAACACCATATATTTT. This gives the protein CASSTGVGGNTIYF.